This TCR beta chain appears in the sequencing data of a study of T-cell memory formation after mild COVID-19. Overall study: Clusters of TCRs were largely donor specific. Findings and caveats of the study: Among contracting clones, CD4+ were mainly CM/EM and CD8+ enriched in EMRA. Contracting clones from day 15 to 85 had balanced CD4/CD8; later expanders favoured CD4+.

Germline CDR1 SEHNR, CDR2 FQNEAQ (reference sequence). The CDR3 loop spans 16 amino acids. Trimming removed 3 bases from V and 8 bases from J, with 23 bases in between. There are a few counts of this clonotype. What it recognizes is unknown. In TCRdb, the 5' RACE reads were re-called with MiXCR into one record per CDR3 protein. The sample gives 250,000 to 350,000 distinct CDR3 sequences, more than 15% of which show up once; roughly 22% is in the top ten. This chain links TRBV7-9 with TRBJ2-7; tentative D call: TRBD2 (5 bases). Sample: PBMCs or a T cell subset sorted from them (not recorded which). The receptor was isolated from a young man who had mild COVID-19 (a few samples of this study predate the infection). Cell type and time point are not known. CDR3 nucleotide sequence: TGTGCCAGCAGCTTGGGAGCGAAAACCCGGTCTAATAAGCAGTACTTC. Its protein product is CASSLGAKTRSNKQYF.